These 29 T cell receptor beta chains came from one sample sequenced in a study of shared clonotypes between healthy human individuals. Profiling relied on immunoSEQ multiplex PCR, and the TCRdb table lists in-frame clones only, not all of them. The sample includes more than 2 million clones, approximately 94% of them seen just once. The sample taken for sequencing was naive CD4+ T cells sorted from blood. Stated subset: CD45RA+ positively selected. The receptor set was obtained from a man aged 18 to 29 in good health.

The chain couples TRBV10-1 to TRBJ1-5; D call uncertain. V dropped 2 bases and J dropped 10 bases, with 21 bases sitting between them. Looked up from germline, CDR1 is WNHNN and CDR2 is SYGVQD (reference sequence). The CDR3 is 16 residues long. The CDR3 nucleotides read TGCGCCAGCAGTGAGAGGGCGTTGGGGATATATTGTCCCCAGCATTTT. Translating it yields CASSERALGIYCPQHF.

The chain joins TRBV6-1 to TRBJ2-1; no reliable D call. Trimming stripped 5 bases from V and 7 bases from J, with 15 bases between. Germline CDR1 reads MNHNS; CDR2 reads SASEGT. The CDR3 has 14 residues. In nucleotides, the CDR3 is TGTGCCAGCAGTCCAACAATGGGTCAGAATGAGCAGTTCTTC. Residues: CASSPTMGQNEQFF.

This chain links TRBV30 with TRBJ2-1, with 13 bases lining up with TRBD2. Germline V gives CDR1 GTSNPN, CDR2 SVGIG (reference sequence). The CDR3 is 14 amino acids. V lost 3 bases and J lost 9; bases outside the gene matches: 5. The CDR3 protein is CAWRLAGGPGEQFF. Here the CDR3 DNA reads TGTGCCTGGAGACTAGCGGGAGGGCCTGGTGAGCAGTTCTTC.

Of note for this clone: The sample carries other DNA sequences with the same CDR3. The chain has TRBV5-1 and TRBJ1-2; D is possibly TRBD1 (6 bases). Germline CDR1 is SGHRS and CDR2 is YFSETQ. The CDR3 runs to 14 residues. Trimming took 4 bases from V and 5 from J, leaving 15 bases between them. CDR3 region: CASSREGQGYGYTF. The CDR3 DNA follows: TGCGCCAGCAGCCGGGAGGGGCAGGGGTATGGCTACACCTTC. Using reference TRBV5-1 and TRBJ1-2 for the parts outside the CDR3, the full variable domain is KAGVTQTPRYLIKTRGQQVTLSCSPISGHRSVSWYQQTPGQGLQFLFEYFSETQRNKGNFPGRFSGRQFSNSRSEMNVSTLELGDSALYLCASSREGQGYGYTFGSGTRLTVV.

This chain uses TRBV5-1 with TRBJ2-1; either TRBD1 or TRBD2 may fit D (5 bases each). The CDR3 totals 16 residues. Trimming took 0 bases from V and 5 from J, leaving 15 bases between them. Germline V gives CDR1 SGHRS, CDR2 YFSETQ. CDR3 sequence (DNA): TGCGCCAGCAGCTTGGCCCGGGACCCTAGAGACAATGAGCAGTTCTTC. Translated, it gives CASSLARDPRDNEQFF. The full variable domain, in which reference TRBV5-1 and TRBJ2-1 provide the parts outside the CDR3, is KAGVTQTPRYLIKTRGQQVTLSCSPISGHRSVSWYQQTPGQGLQFLFEYFSETQRNKGNFPGRFSGRQFSNSRSEMNVSTLELGDSALYLCASSLARDPRDNEQFFGPGTRLTVL.

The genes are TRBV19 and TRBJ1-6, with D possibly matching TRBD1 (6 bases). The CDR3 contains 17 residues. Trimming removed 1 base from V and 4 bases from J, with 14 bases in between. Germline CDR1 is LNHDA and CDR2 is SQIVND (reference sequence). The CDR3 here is CASSIGHTGFYNSPLHF. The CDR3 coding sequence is TGTGCCAGTAGTATAGGACATACAGGGTTTTATAATTCACCCCTCCACTTT.

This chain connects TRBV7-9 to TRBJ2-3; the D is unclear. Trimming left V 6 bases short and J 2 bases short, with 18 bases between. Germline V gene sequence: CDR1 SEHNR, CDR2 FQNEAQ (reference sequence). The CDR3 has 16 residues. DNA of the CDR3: TGTGCCAGCAGTTTTCAGGAAAGGGCATACACAGATACGCAGTATTTT. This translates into CASSFQERAYTDTQYF.

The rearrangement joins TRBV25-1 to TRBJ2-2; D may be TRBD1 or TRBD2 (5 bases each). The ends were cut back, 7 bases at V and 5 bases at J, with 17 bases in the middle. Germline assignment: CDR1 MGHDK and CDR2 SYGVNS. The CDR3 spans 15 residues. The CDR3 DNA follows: TGTGCCAGCACCCATTATGGGGGAGCAACCGGGGAGCTGTTTTTT. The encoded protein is CASTHYGGATGELFF. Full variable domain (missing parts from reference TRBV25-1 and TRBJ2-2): EADIYQTPRYLVIGTGKKITLECSQTMGHDKMYWYQQDPGMELHLIHYSYGVNSTEKGDLSSESTVSRIRTEHFPLTLESARPSHTSQYLCASTHYGGATGELFFGEGSRLTVL.

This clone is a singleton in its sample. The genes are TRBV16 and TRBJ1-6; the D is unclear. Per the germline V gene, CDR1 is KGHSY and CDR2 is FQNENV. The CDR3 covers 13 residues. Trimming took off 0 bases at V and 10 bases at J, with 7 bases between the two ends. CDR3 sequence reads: CASSQSSGSPLHF. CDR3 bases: TGTGCCAGCAGCCAATCCTCGGGGTCACCCCTCCACTTT.

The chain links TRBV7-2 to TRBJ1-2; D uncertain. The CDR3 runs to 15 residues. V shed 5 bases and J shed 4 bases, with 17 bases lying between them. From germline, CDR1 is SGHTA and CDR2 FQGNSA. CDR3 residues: CASSLQANDGYGYTF. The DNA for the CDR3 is TGTGCCAGCAGCCTCCAGGCGAATGATGGCTATGGCTACACCTTC.

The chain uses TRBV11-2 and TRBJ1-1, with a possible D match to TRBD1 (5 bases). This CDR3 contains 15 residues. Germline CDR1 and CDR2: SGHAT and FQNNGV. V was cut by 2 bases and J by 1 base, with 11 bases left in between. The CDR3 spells CASSLSPGGNTEAFF. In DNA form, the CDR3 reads TGTGCCAGCAGCTTAAGCCCGGGGGGGAACACTGAAGCTTTCTTT. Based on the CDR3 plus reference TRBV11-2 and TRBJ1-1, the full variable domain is EAGVAQSPRYKIIEKRQSVAFWCNPISGHATLYWYQQILGQGPKLLIQFQNNGVVDDSQLPKDRFSAERLKGVDSTLKIQPAKLEDSAVYLCASSLSPGGNTEAFFGQGTRLTVV.

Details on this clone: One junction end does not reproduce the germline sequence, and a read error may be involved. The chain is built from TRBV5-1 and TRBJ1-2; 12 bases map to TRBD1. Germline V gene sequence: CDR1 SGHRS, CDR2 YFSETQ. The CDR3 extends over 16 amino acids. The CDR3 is CASSLAGQGASEGYTF. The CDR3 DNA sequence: TGCGCCAGCAGTTTGGCGGGACAGGGGGCATCGGAAGGCTACACCTTC.

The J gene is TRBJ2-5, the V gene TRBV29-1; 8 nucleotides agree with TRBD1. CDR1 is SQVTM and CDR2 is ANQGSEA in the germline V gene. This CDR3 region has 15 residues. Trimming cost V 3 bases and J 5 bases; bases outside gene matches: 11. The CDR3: CSVDRGLVGRETQYF. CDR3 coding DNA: TGCAGCGTTGACAGGGGGCTGGTAGGGAGGGAGACCCAGTACTTC. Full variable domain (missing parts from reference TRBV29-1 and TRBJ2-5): SAVISQKPSRDICQRGTSLTIQCQVDSQVTMMFWYRQQPGQSLTLIATANQGSEATYESGFVIDKFPISRPNLTFSTLTVSNMSPEDSSIYLCSVDRGLVGRETQYFGPGTRLLVL.

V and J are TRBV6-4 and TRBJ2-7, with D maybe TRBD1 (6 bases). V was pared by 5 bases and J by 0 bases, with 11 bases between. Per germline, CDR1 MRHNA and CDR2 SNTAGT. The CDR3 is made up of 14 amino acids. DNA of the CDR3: TGTGCCAGCAGTTACAGGGCGGACTCCTACGAGCAGTACTTC. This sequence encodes CASSYRADSYEQYF.

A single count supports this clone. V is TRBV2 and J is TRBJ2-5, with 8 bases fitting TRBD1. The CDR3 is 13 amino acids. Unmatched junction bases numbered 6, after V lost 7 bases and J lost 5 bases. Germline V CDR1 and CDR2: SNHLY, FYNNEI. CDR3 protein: CASTGQGSETQYF. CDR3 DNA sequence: TGTGCCAGCACCGGACAGGGTTCGGAGACCCAGTACTTC.

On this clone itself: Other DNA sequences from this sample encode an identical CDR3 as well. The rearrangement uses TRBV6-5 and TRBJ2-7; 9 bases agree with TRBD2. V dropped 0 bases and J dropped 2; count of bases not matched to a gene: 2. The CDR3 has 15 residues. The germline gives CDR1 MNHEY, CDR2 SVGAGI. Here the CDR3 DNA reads TGTGCCAGCAGTTACTCGTCTAGCGGGGCCTACGAGCAGTACTTC. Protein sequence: CASSYSSSGAYEQYF.

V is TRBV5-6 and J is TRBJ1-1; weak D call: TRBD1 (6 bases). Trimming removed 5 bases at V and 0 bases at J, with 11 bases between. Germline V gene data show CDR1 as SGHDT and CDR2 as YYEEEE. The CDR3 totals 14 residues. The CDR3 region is CASRAGHMNTEAFF. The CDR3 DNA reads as TGTGCCAGCAGGGCGGGACACATGAACACTGAAGCTTTCTTT.

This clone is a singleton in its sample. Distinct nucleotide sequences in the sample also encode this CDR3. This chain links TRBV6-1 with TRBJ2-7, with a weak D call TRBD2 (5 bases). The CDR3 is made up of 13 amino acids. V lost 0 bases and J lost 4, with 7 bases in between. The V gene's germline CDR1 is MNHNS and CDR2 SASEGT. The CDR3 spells CASSEADSYEQYF. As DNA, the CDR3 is TGTGCCAGCAGTGAAGCGGACTCTTACGAGCAGTACTTC.

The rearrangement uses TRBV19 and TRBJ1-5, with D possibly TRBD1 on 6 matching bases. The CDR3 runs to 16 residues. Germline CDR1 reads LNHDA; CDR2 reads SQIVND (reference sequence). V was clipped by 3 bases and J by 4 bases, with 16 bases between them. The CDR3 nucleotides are TGTGCCAGTAGTATTTTATCCACAGGGAAGAATCAGCCCCAGCATTTT. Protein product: CASSILSTGKNQPQHF.

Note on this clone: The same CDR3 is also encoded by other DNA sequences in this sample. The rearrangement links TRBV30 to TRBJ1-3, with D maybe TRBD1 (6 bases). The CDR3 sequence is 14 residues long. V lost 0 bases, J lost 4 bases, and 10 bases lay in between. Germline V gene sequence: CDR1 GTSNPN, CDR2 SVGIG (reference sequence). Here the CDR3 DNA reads TGTGCCTGGAGTGTGCCCGGGGGCGGAAACACCATATATTTT. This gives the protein CAWSVPGGGNTIYF.

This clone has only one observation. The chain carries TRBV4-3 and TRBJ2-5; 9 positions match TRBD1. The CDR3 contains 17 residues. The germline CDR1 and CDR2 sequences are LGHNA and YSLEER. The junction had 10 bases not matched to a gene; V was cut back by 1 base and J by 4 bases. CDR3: CASSQGSTGGGGETQYF. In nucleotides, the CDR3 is TGCGCCAGCAGCCAAGGAAGTACAGGGGGCGGGGGAGAGACCCAGTACTTC.

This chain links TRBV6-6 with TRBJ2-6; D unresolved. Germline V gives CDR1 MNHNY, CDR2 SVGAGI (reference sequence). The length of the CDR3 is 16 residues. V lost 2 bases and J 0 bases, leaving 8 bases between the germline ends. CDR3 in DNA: TGTGCCAGCAGTTACGGACGGCGCTCTGGGGCCAACGTCCTGACTTTC. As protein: CASSYGRRSGANVLTF.

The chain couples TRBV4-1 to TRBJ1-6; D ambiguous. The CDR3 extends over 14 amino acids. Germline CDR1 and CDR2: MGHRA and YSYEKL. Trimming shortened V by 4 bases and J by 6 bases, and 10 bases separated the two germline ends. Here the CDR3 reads CASSREGSNSPLHF. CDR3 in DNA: TGCGCCAGCAGCCGTGAAGGGAGTAATTCACCCCTCCACTTT.

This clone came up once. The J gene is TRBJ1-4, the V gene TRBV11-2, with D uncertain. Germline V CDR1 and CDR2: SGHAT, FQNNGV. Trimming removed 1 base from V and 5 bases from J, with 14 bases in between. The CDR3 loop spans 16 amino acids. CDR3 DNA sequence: TGTGCCAGCAGCTTAGGAAGAACCCAGGTGAATGAAAAACTGTTTTTT. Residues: CASSLGRTQVNEKLFF.

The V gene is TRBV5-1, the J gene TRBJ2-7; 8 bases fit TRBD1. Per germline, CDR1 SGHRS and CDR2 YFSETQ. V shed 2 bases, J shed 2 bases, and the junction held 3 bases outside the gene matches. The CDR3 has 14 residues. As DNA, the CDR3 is TGCGCCAGCAGCTTCTGGACAGGGCCCTACGAGCAGTACTTC. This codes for CASSFWTGPYEQYF.

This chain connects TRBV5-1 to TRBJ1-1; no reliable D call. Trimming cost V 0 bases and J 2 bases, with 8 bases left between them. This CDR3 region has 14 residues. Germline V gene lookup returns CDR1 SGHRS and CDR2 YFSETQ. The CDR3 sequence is CASSLATSNTEAFF. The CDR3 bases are TGCGCCAGCAGCTTGGCTACCTCCAACACTGAAGCTTTCTTT.

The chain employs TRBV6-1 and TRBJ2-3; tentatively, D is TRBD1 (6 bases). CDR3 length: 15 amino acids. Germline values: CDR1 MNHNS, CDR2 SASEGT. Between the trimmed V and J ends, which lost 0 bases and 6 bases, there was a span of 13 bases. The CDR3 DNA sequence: TGTGCCAGCAGTGAAGCGGCAGGGGCCGGGGATACGCAGTATTTT. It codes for CASSEAAGAGDTQYF.

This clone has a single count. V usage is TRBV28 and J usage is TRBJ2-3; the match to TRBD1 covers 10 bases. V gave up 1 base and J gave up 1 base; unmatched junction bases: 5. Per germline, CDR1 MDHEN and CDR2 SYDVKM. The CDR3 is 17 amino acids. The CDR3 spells CASSLSTTGGGTDTQYF. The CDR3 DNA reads TGTGCCAGCAGTTTATCCACGACAGGGGGCGGCACAGATACGCAGTATTTT. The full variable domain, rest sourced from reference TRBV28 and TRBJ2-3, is DVKVTQSSRYLVKRTGEKVFLECVQDMDHENMFWYRQDPGLGLRLIYFSYDVKMKEKGDIPEGYSVSREKKERFSLILESASTNQTSMYLCASSLSTTGGGTDTQYFGPGTRLTVL.

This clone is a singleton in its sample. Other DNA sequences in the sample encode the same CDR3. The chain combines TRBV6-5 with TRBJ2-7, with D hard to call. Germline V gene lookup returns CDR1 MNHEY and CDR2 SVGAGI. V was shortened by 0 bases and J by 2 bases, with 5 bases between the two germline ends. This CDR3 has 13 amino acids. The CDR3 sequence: CASSYSGTYEQYF. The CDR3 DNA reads TGTGCCAGCAGTTACTCGGGGACCTACGAGCAGTACTTC.